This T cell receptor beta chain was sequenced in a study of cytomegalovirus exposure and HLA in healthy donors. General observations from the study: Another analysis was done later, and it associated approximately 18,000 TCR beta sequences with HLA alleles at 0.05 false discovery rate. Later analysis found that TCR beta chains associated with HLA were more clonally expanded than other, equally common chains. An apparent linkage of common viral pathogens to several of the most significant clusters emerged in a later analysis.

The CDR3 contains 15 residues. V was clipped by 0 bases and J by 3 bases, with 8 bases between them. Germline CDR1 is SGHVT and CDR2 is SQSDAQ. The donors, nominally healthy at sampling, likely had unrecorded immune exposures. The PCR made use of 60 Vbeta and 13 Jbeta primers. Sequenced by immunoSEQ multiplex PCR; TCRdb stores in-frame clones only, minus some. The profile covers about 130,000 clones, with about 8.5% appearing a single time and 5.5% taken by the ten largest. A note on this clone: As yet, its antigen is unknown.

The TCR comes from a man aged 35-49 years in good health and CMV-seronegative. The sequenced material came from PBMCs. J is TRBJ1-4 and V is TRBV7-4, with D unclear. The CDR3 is CASSLAGRSNEKLFF. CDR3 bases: TGTGCCAGCAGCTTAGCGGGCAGATCTAATGAAAAACTGTTTTTT.